The 4 T cell receptor beta chains listed next were all sequenced from one sample in a study of cytomegalovirus exposure and HLA in healthy donors. The PCR was carried out with 60 Vbeta primers and 13 Jbeta primers. Measured with immunoSEQ multiplex PCR; TCRdb has only the in-frame clones, and not every one. Of 170,000 or so clones in the sample, around 80% are singletons; the top ten hold around 13%. The specimen sequenced was PBMCs. All receptors derive from a woman aged 50 to 60 in good health and CMV-seropositive.

The chain joins TRBV5-1 to TRBJ2-7; a weak D match, TRBD1 (6 bases). CDR1 and CDR2 from the germline V gene are SGHRS and YFSETQ. Trimming took 0 bases from V and 2 from J, leaving 9 bases between them. The CDR3 totals 14 residues. Here the CDR3 reads CASSLGDTTYEQYF. The CDR3, as DNA: TGCGCCAGCAGCTTGGGGGACACCACCTACGAGCAGTACTTC.

The chain carries TRBV6-1 and TRBJ1-1; 7 nucleotides line up with TRBD1. This CDR3 contains 13 residues. The germline gives CDR1 MNHNS, CDR2 SASEGT. V dropped 5 bases and J dropped 7; count of bases not matched to a gene: 7. The CDR3 DNA sequence: TGTGCCAGCAGTCTCAGGGGGATTGGTGAAGCTTTCTTT. Translated: CASSLRGIGEAFF.

This clone showed up just a few times. The V call is TRBV5-1, the J call TRBJ2-5, with D possibly TRBD2 on 5 matching bases. The assigned J gene may be wrong: the sequence end matches TRBJ2-7 better. Germline V CDR1 and CDR2: SGHRS, YFSETQ. This CDR3 contains 14 residues. CDR3 amino acids: CASSWRPGEHEQYF. The CDR3 DNA reads as TGCGCCAGCAGCTGGAGGCCGGGCGAGCACGAGCAGTACTTC.

The chain recombines TRBV19 with TRBJ1-1; the match to TRBD1 covers 8 bases. Trimming cost V 6 bases and J 0 bases; bases outside gene matches: 3. Germline CDR1 and CDR2: LNHDA and SQIVND (reference sequence). The CDR3 totals 14 residues. The CDR3 DNA reads TGTGCCAGTAGGACGGGACAGGTGAACACTGAAGCTTTCTTT. This encodes CASRTGQVNTEAFF.